A selection of T cell receptor beta chains follows, all from one sample in a study of blood T cell repertoires in COVID-19. Generated by immunoSEQ multiplex PCR, the TCRdb table keeps only in-frame clones and is missing some. The table has fewer than 400,000 clones, around nine tenths seen once. Sequences were obtained from PBMCs or T cells enriched from blood (not recorded which). The receptors were sampled from a woman between 50 and 59 years old who had recovered from COVID-19. Each CDR3 is given with its conserved first and last residue. D genes are given only for firm matches. Only part of the rows carry a size: once, few, many, or a class if the clone is expanded.

V	D	J	size	CDR3	DNA
TRBV27	.	TRBJ1-6	.	CASRLAGRSYNSPLHF	TGTGCCAGCAGACTGGCTGGGAGATCCTATAATTCACCCCTCCACTTT
TRBV3-1/TRBV3-2	TRBD1	TRBJ1-2	.	CASSQDRYGTVYGYTF	TGTGCCAGCAGCCAAGATCGTTACGGGACAGTCTATGGCTACACCTTC
TRBV15	TRBD1	TRBJ1-5	.	CATSSGGGPNQPQHF	TGTGCCACCAGCAGCGGAGGGGGCCCCAATCAGCCCCAGCATTTT
TRBV10-3	TRBD1	TRBJ1-5	once	CAISESRGQGLRQPQHF	TGTGCCATCAGTGAGTCGAGGGGACAGGGGTTGAGACAGCCCCAGCATTTT
TRBV12-3/TRBV12-4	.	TRBJ2-1	.	CASSLSPGEQFF	TGTGCCAGCAGTTTAAGTCCGGGTGAGCAGTTCTTC
TRBV7-9	TRBD2	TRBJ2-1	.	CASSNLSGGVWDEQFF	TGTGCCAGCAGCAACCTTAGCGGGGGGGTTTGGGATGAGCAGTTCTTC
TRBV28	.	TRBJ2-7	.	CATQTISYEQYF	TGTGCCACCCAGACAATCTCCTACGAGCAGTACTTC
TRBV5-1	TRBD1	TRBJ1-1	.	CASSSQRHPGQAQKGTEAFF	TGCGCCAGCAGCTCCCAAAGACACCCCGGACAGGCTCAGAAAGGGACTGAAGCTTTCTTT
TRBV5-5	TRBD1	TRBJ2-7	once	CASSLAGGTGEQYF	TGTGCCAGCAGCTTAGCAGGGGGAACGGGCGAGCAGTACTTC
TRBV12-5	TRBD1	TRBJ1-6	few	CASGKTGGGRYSPLHF	TGTGCTAGTGGAAAAACTGGAGGGGGCAGGTATTCACCCCTCCACTTT
TRBV7-9	.	TRBJ1-1	.	CASSSMTGLLLPEAFF	TGTGCCAGCAGCTCCATGACAGGACTCCTTCTACCTGAAGCTTTCTTT
TRBV5-5	.	TRBJ1-5	.	CASSLDTRSAQPQHF	TGTGCCAGCAGCTTGGACACCAGAAGTGCTCAGCCCCAGCATTTT
TRBV5-1	TRBD2	TRBJ2-3	.	CASSLGRTSGSSTDTQYF	TGCGCCAGCAGCTTGGGGAGGACTAGCGGGTCTAGCACAGATACGCAGTATTTT
TRBV5-6	TRBD1	TRBJ1-4	.	CASSLPTGGPEKLFF	TGTGCCAGCAGCTTGCCGACAGGGGGGCCGGAAAAACTGTTTTTT
TRBV7-9	.	TRBJ2-7	.	CASSPREGWGLGSEQYF	TGTGCCAGCAGCCCCAGGGAGGGTTGGGGGCTTGGGAGTGAGCAGTACTTC
TRBV7-9	.	TRBJ1-2	.	CASSFPPATETF	TGTGCCAGCAGCTTTCCTCCTGCGACAGAAACCTTC
TRBV6-5	TRBD1	TRBJ1-5	.	CASSQGANQPQHF	TGTGCCAGCAGCCAGGGGGCCAATCAGCCCCAGCATTTT
TRBV7-2	TRBD1	TRBJ2-7	.	CASSSPTGARNYEQYF	TGTGCCAGCAGCTCTCCGACAGGGGCTAGAAACTACGAGCAGTACTTC
TRBV6-6	.	TRBJ1-3	.	CASSYEGSSGNTIYF	TGTGCCAGCAGTTACGAGGGCAGCTCTGGAAACACCATATATTTT
TRBV7-9	TRBD1	TRBJ2-1	.	CASSLALWDSEQFF	TGTGCCAGCAGCTTAGCGCTTTGGGACAGTGAGCAGTTCTTC
TRBV6-2/TRBV6-3	TRBD1	TRBJ1-5	.	CASSLGQVQPQHF	TGTGCCAGCAGTTTAGGACAGGTTCAGCCCCAGCATTTT
TRBV6-5	TRBD1	TRBJ1-1	.	CASRTGGLTEAFF	TGTGCCAGTCGGACAGGGGGCCTTACTGAAGCTTTCTTT
TRBV7-2	.	TRBJ1-2	.	CASSLQDLRGGYTF	TGTGCCAGCAGCTTACAGGACCTACGGGGTGGCTACACCTTC
TRBV12-3/TRBV12-4	.	TRBJ1-2	.	CASSPGNYGYTF	TGTGCCAGCAGTCCAGGGAACTATGGCTACACCTTC
TRBV7-2	.	TRBJ1-2	.	CASSLSSLYGYTF	TGTGCCAGCAGCTTATCTTCGTTATATGGCTACACCTTC
TRBV7-9	.	TRBJ2-2	.	CASSREGSTGELFF	TGTGCCAGCAGCCGGGAAGGGAGCACCGGGGAGCTGTTTTTT
TRBV7-6	.	TRBJ1-6	.	CASSRQAFPSPLHF	TGTGCCAGCAGCCGACAGGCCTTTCCCTCACCCCTCCACTTT
TRBV28	.	TRBJ1-1	.	CASSFREIRMNTEAFF	TGTGCCAGCAGTTTCCGGGAGATCCGAATGAACACTGAAGCTTTCTTT
TRBV7-2	TRBD1	TRBJ2-2	many	CASSARQGNTGELFF	TGTGCCAGCAGCGCCCGACAGGGGAACACCGGGGAGCTGTTTTTT
TRBV6-5	TRBD1	TRBJ1-1	.	CASSYSRWTGGTEAFF	TGTGCCAGCAGTTACTCGAGGTGGACAGGGGGTACTGAAGCTTTCTTT
TRBV28	.	TRBJ1-3	.	CASIRGSGNTIYF	TGTGCCAGCATTCGGGGTTCTGGAAACACCATATATTTT
TRBV27	.	TRBJ1-2	.	CASKFRGGYGYTF	TGTGCCAGCAAGTTTCGGGGTGGGTATGGCTACACCTTC
TRBV1	.	TRBJ2-2	.	CTSSQDVGASITGELFF	TGCACCAGCAGCCAAGATGTCGGAGCCTCTATCACCGGGGAGCTGTTTTTT
TRBV5-1	TRBD1	TRBJ1-2	.	CASSPTGQGIGYTF	TGCGCCAGCAGCCCGACCGGACAGGGGATTGGCTACACCTTC
TRBV24-1	TRBD1	TRBJ2-4	.	CATSAGTGRAKNIQYF	TGTGCCACCAGTGCGGGGACAGGGAGGGCCAAAAACATTCAGTACTTC
TRBV19	TRBD1	TRBJ2-2	.	CASSTRTGDNTGELFF	TGTGCCAGTAGTACAAGGACAGGCGACAACACCGGGGAGCTGTTTTTT
TRBV7-3	.	TRBJ2-2	.	CASSLYEGNTGELFF	TGTGCCAGCAGCTTATATGAGGGGAACACCGGGGAGCTGTTTTTT
TRBV4-1	TRBD2	TRBJ2-7	.	CASSQPGGGRDEQYF	TGCGCCAGCAGCCAACCCGGCGGGGGTCGGGACGAGCAGTACTTC
TRBV18	TRBD1	TRBJ1-4	.	CASSRPGQGYGEKLFF	TGTGCCAGCTCACGGCCGGGACAGGGGTATGGCGAAAAACTGTTTTTT
TRBV7-6	.	TRBJ1-2	once	CASSLDSGGGYGYTF	TGTGCCAGCAGCTTAGATTCGGGGGGCGGCTATGGCTACACCTTC
TRBV9	TRBD1	TRBJ1-2	few	CASSAAPTGTDGYTF	TGTGCCAGCAGCGCCGCCCCGACAGGGACAGATGGCTACACCTTC
TRBV5-1	TRBD1	TRBJ1-2	.	CAARRGVNYGYTF	TGCGCCGCCCGCAGGGGGGTAAACTATGGCTACACCTTC
TRBV9	.	TRBJ2-3	.	CASSVDPLGGDTQYF	TGTGCCAGCAGCGTAGACCCATTGGGGGGAGATACGCAGTATTTT
TRBV6-5	TRBD1	TRBJ1-2	.	CASSYLDRGYGYTF	TGTGCCAGCAGTTACCTGGACAGGGGCTATGGCTACACCTTC
TRBV15	.	TRBJ1-5	.	CATSRERGGLGQPQHF	TGTGCCACCAGCAGAGAAAGAGGGGGTCTAGGTCAGCCCCAGCATTTT